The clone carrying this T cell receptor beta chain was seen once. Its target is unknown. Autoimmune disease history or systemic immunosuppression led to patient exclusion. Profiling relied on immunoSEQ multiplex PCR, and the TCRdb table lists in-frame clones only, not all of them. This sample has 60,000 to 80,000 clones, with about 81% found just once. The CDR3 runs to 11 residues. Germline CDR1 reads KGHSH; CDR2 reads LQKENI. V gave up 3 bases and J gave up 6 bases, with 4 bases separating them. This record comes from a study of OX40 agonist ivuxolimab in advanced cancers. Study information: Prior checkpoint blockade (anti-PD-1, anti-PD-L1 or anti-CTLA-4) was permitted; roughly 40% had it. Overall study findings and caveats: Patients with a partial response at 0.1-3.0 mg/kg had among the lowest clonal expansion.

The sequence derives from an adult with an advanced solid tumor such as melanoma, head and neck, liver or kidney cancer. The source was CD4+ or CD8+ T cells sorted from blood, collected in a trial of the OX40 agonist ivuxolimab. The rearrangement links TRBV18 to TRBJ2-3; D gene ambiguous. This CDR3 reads CASSPPDTQYF. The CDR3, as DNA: TGTGCCAGCTCACCCCCCGATACGCAGTATTTT. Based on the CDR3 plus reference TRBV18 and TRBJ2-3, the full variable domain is NAGVMQNPRHLVRRRGQEARLRCSPMKGHSHVYWYRQLPEEGLKFMVYLQKENIIDESGMPKERFSAEFPKEGPSILRIQQVVRGDSAAYFCASSPPDTQYFGPGTRLTVL.